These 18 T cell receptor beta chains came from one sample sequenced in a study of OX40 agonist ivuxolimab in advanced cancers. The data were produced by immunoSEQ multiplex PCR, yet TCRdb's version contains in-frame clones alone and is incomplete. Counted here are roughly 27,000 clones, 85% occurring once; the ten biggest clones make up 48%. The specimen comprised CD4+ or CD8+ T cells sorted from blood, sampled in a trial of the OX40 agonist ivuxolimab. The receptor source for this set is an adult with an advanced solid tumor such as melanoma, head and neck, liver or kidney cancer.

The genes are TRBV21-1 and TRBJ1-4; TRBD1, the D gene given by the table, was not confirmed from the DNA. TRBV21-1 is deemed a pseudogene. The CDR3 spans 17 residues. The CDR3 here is CASSKAPRTVNNEKLFF. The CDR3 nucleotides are TGTGCCAGCAGCAAAGCGCCCCGGACAGTTAATAATGAAAAACTGTTTTTT.

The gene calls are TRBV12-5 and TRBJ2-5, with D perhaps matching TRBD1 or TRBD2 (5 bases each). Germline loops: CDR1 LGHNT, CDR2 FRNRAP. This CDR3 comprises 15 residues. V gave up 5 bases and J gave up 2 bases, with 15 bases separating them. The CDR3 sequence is CASGQTGTQQETQYF. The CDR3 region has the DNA TGTGCTAGTGGTCAGACCGGGACCCAACAAGAGACCCAGTACTTC. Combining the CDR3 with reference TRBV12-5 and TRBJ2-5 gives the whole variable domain DARVTQTPRHKVTEMGQEVTMRCQPILGHNTVFWYRQTMMQGLELLAYFRNRAPLDDSGMPKDRFSAEMPDATLATLKIQPSEPRDSAVYFCASGQTGTQQETQYFGPGTRLLVL.

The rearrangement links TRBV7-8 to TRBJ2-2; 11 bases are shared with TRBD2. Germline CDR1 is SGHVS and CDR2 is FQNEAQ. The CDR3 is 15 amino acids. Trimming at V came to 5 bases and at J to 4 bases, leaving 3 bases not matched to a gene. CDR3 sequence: CASSRLAGSTGELFF. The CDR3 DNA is TGTGCCAGCAGCCGACTAGCGGGATCCACCGGGGAGCTGTTTTTT.

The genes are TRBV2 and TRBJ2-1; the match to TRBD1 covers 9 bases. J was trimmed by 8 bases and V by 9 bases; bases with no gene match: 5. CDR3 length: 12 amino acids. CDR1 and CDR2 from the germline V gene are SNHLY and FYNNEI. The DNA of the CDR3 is TGTGCCAGTGGGGACAGGGCACATGAGCAGTTCTTC. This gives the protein CASGDRAHEQFF.

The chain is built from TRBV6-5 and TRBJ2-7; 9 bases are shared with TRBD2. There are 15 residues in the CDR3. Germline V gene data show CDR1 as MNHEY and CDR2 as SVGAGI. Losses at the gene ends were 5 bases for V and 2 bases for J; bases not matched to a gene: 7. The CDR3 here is CASSSLAGLTYEQYF. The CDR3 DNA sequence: TGTGCCAGCAGTAGTCTAGCGGGACTAACCTACGAGCAGTACTTC.

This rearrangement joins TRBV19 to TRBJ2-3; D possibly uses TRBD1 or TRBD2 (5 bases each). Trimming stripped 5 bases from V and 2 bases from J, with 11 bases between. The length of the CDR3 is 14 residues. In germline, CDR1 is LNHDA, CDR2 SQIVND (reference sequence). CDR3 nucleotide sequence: TGTGCCAGTAGTCTTTTGGGGGTCACAGATACGCAGTATTTT. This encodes CASSLLGVTDTQYF.

The CDR3 spells CASSLGQGYRSGYTF. The CDR3 nucleotides are TGTGCCAGCAGTTTAGGGCAGGGCTATCGTAGTGGCTACACCTTC. The genes are TRBV28 and TRBJ1-2; the D gene is possibly TRBD1 (5 bases). The germline V and J ends were trimmed by 2 bases and 7 bases, with 17 bases remaining between them. The CDR3 is 15 amino acids. Germline V gene data show CDR1 as MDHEN and CDR2 as SYDVKM.

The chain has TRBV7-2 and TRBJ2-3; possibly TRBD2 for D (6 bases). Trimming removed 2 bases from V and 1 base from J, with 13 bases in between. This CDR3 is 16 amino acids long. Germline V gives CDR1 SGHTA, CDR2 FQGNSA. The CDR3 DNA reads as TGTGCCAGCAGCTTACTTTACGGGGGACGCACAGATACGCAGTATTTT. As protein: CASSLLYGGRTDTQYF.

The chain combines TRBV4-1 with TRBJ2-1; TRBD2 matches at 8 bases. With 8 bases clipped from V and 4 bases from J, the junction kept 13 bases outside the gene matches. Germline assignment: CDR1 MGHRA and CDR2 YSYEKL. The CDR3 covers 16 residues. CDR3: CASQARAGGAYNEQFF. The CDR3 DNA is TGCGCCAGCCAGGCCAGAGCCGGGGGGGCATACAATGAGCAGTTCTTC.

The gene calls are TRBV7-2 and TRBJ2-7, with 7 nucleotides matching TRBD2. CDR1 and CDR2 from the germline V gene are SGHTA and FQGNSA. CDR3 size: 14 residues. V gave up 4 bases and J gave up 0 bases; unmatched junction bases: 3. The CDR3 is CASSYGTNSYEQYF. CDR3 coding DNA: TGTGCCAGCAGCTACGGGACTAACTCCTACGAGCAGTACTTC.

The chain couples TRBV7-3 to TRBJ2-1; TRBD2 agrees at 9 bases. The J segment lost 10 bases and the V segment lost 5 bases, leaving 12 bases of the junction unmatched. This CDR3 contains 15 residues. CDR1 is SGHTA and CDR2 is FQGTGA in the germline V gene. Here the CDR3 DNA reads TGTGCCAGCAGCCCAACCAGCGGGGGGTCAATGGAGCAGTTCTTC. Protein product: CASSPTSGGSMEQFF.

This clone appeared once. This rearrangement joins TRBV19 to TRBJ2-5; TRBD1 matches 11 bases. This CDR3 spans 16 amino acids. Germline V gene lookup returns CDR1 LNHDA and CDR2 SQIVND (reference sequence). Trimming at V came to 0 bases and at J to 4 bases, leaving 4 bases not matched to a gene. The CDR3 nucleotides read TGTGCCAGTAGTATAGATACCGGGACAGGGGGAGAGACCCAGTACTTC. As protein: CASSIDTGTGGETQYF. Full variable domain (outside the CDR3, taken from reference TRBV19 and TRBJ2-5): DGGITQSPKYLFRKEGQNVTLSCEQNLNHDAMYWYRQDPGQGLRLIYYSQIVNDFQKGDIAEGYSVSREKKESFPLTVTSAQKNPTAFYLCASSIDTGTGGETQYFGPGTRLLVL.

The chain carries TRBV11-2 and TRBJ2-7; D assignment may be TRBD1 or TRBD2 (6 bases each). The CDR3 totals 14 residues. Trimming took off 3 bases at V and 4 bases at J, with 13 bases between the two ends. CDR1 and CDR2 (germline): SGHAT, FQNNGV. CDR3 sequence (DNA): TGTGCCAGCAGCTTGGGGGGCGCGGATTACGAGCAGTACTTC. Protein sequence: CASSLGGADYEQYF.

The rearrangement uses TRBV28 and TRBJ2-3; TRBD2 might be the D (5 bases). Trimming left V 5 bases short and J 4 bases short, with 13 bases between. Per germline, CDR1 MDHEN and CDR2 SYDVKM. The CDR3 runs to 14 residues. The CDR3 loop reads CASSLPSPADTQYF. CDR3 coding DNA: TGTGCCAGCAGTCTCCCTAGCCCGGCAGATACGCAGTATTTT.

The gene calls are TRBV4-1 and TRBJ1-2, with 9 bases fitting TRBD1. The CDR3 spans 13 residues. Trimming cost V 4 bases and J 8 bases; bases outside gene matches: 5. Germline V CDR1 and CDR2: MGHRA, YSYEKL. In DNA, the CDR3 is TGCGCCAGCAGCCCGGGACAGGGAGTCGGCTACACCTTC. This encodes CASSPGQGVGYTF.

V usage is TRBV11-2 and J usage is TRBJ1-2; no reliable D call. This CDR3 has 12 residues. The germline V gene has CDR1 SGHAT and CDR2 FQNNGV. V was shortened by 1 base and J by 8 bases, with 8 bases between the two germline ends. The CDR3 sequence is CASSLGQEGYTF. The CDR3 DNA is TGTGCCAGCAGCTTAGGGCAGGAGGGCTACACCTTC. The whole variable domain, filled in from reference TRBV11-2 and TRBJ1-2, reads EAGVAQSPRYKIIEKRQSVAFWCNPISGHATLYWYQQILGQGPKLLIQFQNNGVVDDSQLPKDRFSAERLKGVDSTLKIQPAKLEDSAVYLCASSLGQEGYTFGSGTRLTVV.

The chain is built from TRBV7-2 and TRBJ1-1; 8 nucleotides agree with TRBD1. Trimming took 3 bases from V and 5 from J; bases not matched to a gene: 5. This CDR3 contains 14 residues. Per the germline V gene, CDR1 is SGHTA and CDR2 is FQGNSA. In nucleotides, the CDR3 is TGTGCCAGCAGCTTCAGGGGGCTGGGGACTGAAGCTTTCTTT. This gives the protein CASSFRGLGTEAFF.

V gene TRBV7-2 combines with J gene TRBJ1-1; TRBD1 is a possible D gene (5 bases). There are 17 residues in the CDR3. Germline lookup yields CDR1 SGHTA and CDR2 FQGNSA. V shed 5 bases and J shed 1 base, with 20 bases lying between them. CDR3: CASSNPGGPLGNTEAFF. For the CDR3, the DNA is TGTGCCAGCAGCAACCCGGGGGGTCCTCTTGGGAACACTGAAGCTTTCTTT.